Shown below are 16 T cell receptor beta chains from a single sample sequenced in a study of T-cell memory formation after mild COVID-19. Via MiXCR, TCRdb re-called the 5' RACE reads, giving one row per CDR3 protein. In the table there are tens of thousands of distinct CDR3 sequences, over 15% of which are singletons. The sequenced material came from PBMCs or a T cell subset sorted from them (not recorded which). Source of these receptors: an adult woman who had mild COVID-19 (a few samples of this study predate the infection). Cell type and time point are not known.

The V call is TRBV20-1, the J call TRBJ1-2; the D gene is possibly TRBD1 (5 bases). V was cut by 0 bases and J by 4 bases, with 24 bases left in between. Germline V CDR1 and CDR2: DFQATT, SNEGSKA (reference sequence). This CDR3 contains 18 residues. The CDR3 sequence is CSARDRGAGVGFGYGYTF. DNA of the CDR3: TGCAGTGCTAGAGATCGTGGGGCCGGCGTGGGTTTTGGCTATGGCTACACCTTC.

The DNA for the CDR3 is TGCGCCAGCAGCCAGGGACAGTTCGCCTACGAGCAGTACTTC. Protein: CASSQGQFAYEQYF. The V call is TRBV4-1, the J call TRBJ2-7, with 7 nucleotides matching TRBD1. The germline gives CDR1 MGHRA, CDR2 YSYEKL. The CDR3 runs to 14 residues. V was pared by 3 bases and J by 2 bases, with 4 bases of the junction left unmatched.

The chain links TRBV4-1 to TRBJ1-1, with D uncertain. The length of the CDR3 is 15 residues. V shed 3 bases and J shed 2 bases, with 13 bases lying between them. Looked up from germline, CDR1 is MGHRA and CDR2 is YSYEKL. CDR3 amino acids: CASSQEVMANTEAFF. The CDR3 DNA follows: TGCGCCAGCAGCCAGGAAGTAATGGCCAACACTGAAGCTTTCTTT.

V gene TRBV7-9 combines with J gene TRBJ1-5, with 9 bases fitting TRBD1. There are 13 residues in the CDR3. Germline V gene lookup returns CDR1 SEHNR and CDR2 FQNEAQ (reference sequence). The trim removed 5 bases at V and 11 bases at J, leaving 7 bases unmatched. The CDR3 DNA is TGTGCCAGCAGCCGCACAGGGGGCCCATCCCAGCATTTT. The encoded protein is CASSRTGGPSQHF.

This clonotype was counted at least ten times. The chain is built from TRBV7-6 and TRBJ2-3, with 9 bases matching TRBD2. Trimming at V came to 5 bases and at J to 2 bases, leaving 8 bases not matched to a gene. The germline V gene encodes CDR1 SGHVS and CDR2 FNYEAQ. The CDR3 is 16 amino acids. In nucleotides, the CDR3 is TGTGCCAGCAGCCCCCTAGCGGGGAGTTACACAGATACGCAGTATTTT. Encoded protein: CASSPLAGSYTDTQYF.

This clonotype appeared a few times. The V and J genes are TRBV18 and TRBJ2-2; 9 bases align to TRBD1. CDR3 length equals 16 residues. Germline CDR1 reads KGHSH; CDR2 reads LQKENI. The junction had 5 bases not matched to a gene; V was cut back by 0 bases and J by 6 bases. The CDR3 nucleotides read TGTGCCAGCTCACCACCGAGGACAGGGGTTTCCGGGGAGCTGTTTTTT. Residues: CASSPPRTGVSGELFF.

The chain uses TRBV7-9 and TRBJ2-1; 7 bases line up with TRBD2. The germline V gene has CDR1 SEHNR and CDR2 FQNEAQ (reference sequence). The CDR3 runs to 15 residues. Germline trimming cut 5 bases from V and 6 bases from J; bases unmatched to any gene: 10. CDR3 sequence (DNA): TGTGCCAGCAGCCAACCTGGCGGGAGTAGCAATGAGCAGTTCTTC. It encodes CASSQPGGSSNEQFF.

This clonotype was seen a handful of times. The gene calls are TRBV7-9 and TRBJ2-3; D remains unclear. V was pared by 6 bases and J by 7 bases, with 23 bases between. The CDR3 runs to 16 residues. CDR1 is SEHNR, CDR2 FQNEAQ, per germline (reference sequence). The CDR3 region has the DNA TGTGCCAGCAGTCCTGGGCCGACAAGCAACGATTATACGCAGTATTTT. Amino acid sequence: CASSPGPTSNDYTQYF.

The CDR3 here is CAWGRQNTEAFF. As DNA, the CDR3 is TGTGCCTGGGGCCGACAGAACACTGAAGCTTTCTTT. The chain carries TRBV30 and TRBJ1-1; no firm D call. The CDR3 length is 12 residues. Germline CDR1 GTSNPN, CDR2 SVGIG (reference sequence). Trimming shortened V by 5 bases and J by 1 base, and 8 bases separated the two germline ends.

This chain uses TRBV7-3 with TRBJ2-1; 7 bases map to TRBD2. The V segment lost 1 base and the J segment 5 bases; nucleotides outside the gene matches: 2. CDR1 is SGHTA, CDR2 FQGTGA, per germline. CDR3 size: 14 residues. Here the CDR3 reads CASSLSGSHNEQFF. For the CDR3, the DNA is TGTGCCAGCAGCTTAAGCGGGAGCCACAATGAGCAGTTCTTC.

Only a few counts were recorded for this clonotype. The J gene is TRBJ2-7, the V gene TRBV12-3 or TRBV12-4, with D possibly matching TRBD2 (6 bases). The CDR3 runs 13 residues. Trimming cost V 6 bases and J 1 base, with 10 bases left between them. CDR3: CASSWGDSYEQYF. The DNA of the CDR3 is TGTGCCAGCAGCTGGGGGGATTCCTACGAGCAGTACTTC.

This clonotype has only a few counts. This rearrangement joins TRBV7-9 to TRBJ2-7; 10 positions match TRBD2. The V gene end was trimmed by 5 bases and the J gene end by 3 bases; junction bases not matched to a gene: 7. The CDR3 totals 15 residues. The germline gives CDR1 SEHNR, CDR2 FQNEAQ (reference sequence). The CDR3 loop reads CASSVSSGSGYEQYF. For the CDR3, the DNA is TGTGCCAGCAGCGTTTCTAGCGGGAGTGGCTACGAGCAGTACTTC.

The chain carries TRBV7-9 and TRBJ2-7, with D tentatively TRBD2 (7 bases). Trimming took 8 bases from V and 4 from J, leaving 12 bases between them. Germline-derived CDR1 and CDR2 are SEHNR and FQNEAQ (reference sequence). The CDR3 length is 12 residues. This CDR3 is CASRGAPYEQYF. The CDR3 DNA follows: TGTGCCAGCCGGGGGGCGCCATACGAGCAGTACTTC.

This sequence joins TRBV29-1 and TRBJ1-1; TRBD1 might be the D (5 bases). V dropped 5 bases and J dropped 3 bases, with 7 bases sitting between them. The CDR3 loop spans 11 amino acids. The germline V gene has CDR1 SQVTM and CDR2 ANQGSEA. The CDR3 coding sequence is TGCAGCGTTACGGGGCACACTGAAGCTTTCTTT. This encodes CSVTGHTEAFF.

This rearrangement joins TRBV4-1 to TRBJ2-3; D perhaps matches TRBD2 (5 bases). Germline assignment: CDR1 MGHRA and CDR2 YSYEKL. The CDR3 has 14 residues. Trimming took 3 bases from V and 4 from J, leaving 11 bases between them. The CDR3, as DNA: TGCGCCAGCAGCCAGATCGGAGGCGCAGATACGCAGTATTTT. Protein product: CASSQIGGADTQYF.

Only a few counts were recorded for this clonotype. The chain uses TRBV7-9 and TRBJ2-3, with D perhaps TRBD1 (5 bases). Germline CDR1 reads SEHNR; CDR2 reads FQNEAQ (reference sequence). The CDR3 extends over 15 amino acids. V gave up 7 bases and J gave up 8 bases, with 22 bases separating them. CDR3 amino acids: CASIPPDTDFGTQYF. CDR3 nucleotides: TGTGCCAGCATCCCCCCGGACACCGACTTTGGTACGCAGTATTTT.